A single TCR beta chain is shown here with its context. The data were taken from a study of beta chain features in type 1 diabetes. Each donor gave one heparinised blood draw averaging around 120 mL. The authors sorted CD4+ naive, central memory, regulatory and stem cell-like memory cells via CD45RO/CCR7/CD25/CD127/CD95/CD27. The entirety of the isolated RNA underwent reverse transcription, so expressed TCRB transcripts were sequenced. Assay: immunoSEQ multiplex PCR; the TCRdb copy retains only in-frame clones and omits some. The sample has 300,000 to 350,000 clones, roughly 8% seen once. With 6 bases clipped from V and 1 base from J, the junction kept 22 bases outside the gene matches. This CDR3 spans 21 amino acids. Germline CDR1 is SGHTA and CDR2 is FQGTGA.

The sequenced material came from central memory CD4+ T cells from blood. The TCR sequence derives from a woman aged 18-29 years in good health. The V gene is TRBV7-3, the J gene TRBJ2-3, with 10 positions matching TRBD1. CDR3 in amino acids: CASRETAPGQGQRIRTDTQYF. CDR3 sequence (DNA): TGTGCCAGCAGAGAAACCGCCCCGGGACAGGGGCAACGGATCCGCACAGATACGCAGTATTTT. Full variable domain (rest looked up from reference TRBV7-3 and TRBJ2-3): GAGVSQTPSNKVTEKGKYVELRCDPISGHTALYWYRQSLGQGPEFLIYFQGTGAADDSGLPNDRFFAVRPEGSVSTLKIQRTERGDSAVYLCASRETAPGQGQRIRTDTQYFGPGTRLTVL.